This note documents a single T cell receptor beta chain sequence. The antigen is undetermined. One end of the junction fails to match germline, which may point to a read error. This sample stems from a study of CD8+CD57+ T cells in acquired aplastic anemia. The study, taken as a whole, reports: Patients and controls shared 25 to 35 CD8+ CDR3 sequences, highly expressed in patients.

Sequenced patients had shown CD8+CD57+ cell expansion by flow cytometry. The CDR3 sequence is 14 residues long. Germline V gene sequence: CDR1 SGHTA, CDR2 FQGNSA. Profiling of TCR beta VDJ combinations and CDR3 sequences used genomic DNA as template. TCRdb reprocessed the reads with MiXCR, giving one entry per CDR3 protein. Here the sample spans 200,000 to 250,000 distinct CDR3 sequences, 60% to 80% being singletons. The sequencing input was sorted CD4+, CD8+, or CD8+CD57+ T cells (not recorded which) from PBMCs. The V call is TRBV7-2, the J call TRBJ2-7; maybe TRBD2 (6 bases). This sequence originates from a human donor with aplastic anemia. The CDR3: CASSPRRDSHEQYF. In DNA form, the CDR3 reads TGTGCCAGCAGCCCAAGGAGGGACTCCCACGAGCAGTACTTC. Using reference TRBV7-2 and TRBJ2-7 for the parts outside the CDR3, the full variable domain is GAGVSQSPSNKVTEKGKDVELRCDPISGHTALYWYRQSLGQGLEFLIYFQGNSAPDKSGLPSDRFSAERTGGSVSTLTIQRTQQEDSAVYLCASSPRRDSHEQYFGPGTRLTVT.